This T cell receptor (beta chain) was documented in a study of shared clonotypes between healthy human individuals. Findings and limits, study-wide: Despite large depth, rarefaction showed incomplete sorted-subset sequencing. Across subsets, estimated richness was generally greater for naive than for memory populations.

Concerning this clone: Its antigen is unidentified.

Per germline, CDR1 MDHEN and CDR2 SYDVKM. The CDR3 loop spans 14 amino acids. V lost 5 bases to trimming and J lost 2 bases, with 12 bases between them. Donors were healthy HIV-negative adults without recently reported acute infections or vaccinations. CD45RA-negative memory and CD45RA+ naive subsets were split from the CD4+ cells. Clones were sequenced by immunoSEQ multiplex PCR, and TCRdb holds only the in-frame ones, with some missing. The sample contains 2 million to 2.5 million clones, approximately 96% of which appear only once. V gene TRBV28 combines with J gene TRBJ1-2; TRBD1 is a possible D gene (5 bases). The receptor's source is a man between 18 and 29 years old in good health. Material for sequencing was naive CD4+ T cells sorted from blood. This sample's subset: CD45RA+ positively selected. As DNA, the CDR3 is TGTGCCAGCAGTGGGGGACTAGGGAACTATGGCTACACCTTC. It translates to CASSGGLGNYGYTF.